The entry below gives a single T cell receptor (beta chain) sequence along with its context. The data derive from a study of cytomegalovirus exposure and HLA in healthy donors. A multiplex PCR was run with 60 Vbeta primers and 13 Jbeta primers. Assay: immunoSEQ multiplex PCR; the TCRdb copy retains only in-frame clones and omits some. Among over 250,000 clones listed, roughly 90% were seen once. Germline CDR1 and CDR2: SGHDT and YYEEEE. V gave up 4 bases and J gave up 1 base; unmatched junction bases: 9. The length of the CDR3 is 16 residues. This chain connects TRBV5-6 to TRBJ2-7; TRBD1 aligns across 9 bases. The receptor was derived from a man aged 35 to 55 in good health and CMV-seropositive. Specimen: PBMCs. As DNA, the CDR3 is TGTGCCAGCAGCCCCGGAACAGGGGGCAAATCCTACGAGCAGTACTTC. This gives the protein CASSPGTGGKSYEQYF.